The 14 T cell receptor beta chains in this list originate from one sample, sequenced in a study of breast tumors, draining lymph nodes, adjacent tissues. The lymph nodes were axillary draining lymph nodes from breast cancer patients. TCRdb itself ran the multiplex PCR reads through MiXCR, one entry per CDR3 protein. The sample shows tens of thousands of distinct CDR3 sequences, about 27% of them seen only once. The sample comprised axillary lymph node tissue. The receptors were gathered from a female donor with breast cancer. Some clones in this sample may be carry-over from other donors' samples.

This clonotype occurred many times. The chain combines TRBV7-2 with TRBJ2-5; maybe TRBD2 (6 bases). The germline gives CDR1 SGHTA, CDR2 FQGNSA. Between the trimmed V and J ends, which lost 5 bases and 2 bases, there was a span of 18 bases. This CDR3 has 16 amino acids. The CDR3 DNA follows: TGTGCCAGCAGCCTACAACCGCGGGGCGGGCAAGAGACCCAGTACTTC. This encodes CASSLQPRGGQETQYF.

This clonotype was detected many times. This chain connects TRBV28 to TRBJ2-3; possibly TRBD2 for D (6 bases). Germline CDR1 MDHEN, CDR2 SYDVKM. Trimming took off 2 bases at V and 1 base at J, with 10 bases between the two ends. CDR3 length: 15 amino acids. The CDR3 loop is CASSLRGGGTDTQYF. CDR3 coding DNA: TGTGCCAGCAGTTTACGGGGAGGTGGCACAGATACGCAGTATTTT.

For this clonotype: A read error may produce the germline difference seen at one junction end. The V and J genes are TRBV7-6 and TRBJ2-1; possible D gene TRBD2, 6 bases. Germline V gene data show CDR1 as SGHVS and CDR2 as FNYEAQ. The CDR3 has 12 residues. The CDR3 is CACSLGGMEQFF. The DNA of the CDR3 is TGTGCCTGCAGCTTGGGCGGGATGGAGCAGTTCTTC.

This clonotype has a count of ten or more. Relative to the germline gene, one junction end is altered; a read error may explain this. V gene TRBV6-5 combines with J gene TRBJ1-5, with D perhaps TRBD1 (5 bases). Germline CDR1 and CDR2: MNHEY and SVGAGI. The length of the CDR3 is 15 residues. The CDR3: CASRKAGSANQLQHF. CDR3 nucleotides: TGTGCCAGCAGAAAAGCAGGGAGTGCAAATCAGCTCCAGCATTTT.

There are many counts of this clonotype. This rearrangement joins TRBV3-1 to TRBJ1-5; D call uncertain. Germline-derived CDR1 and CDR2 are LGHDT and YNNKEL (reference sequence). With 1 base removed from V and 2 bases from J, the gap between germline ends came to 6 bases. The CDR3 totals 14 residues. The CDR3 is CASSQGQGNQPQHF. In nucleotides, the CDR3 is TGTGCCAGCAGCCAAGGACAAGGCAATCAGCCCCAGCATTTT.

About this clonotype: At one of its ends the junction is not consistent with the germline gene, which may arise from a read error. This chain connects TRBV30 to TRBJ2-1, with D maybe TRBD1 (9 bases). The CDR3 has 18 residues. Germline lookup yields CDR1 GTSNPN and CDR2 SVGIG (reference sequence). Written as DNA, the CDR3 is TGTGCCTGGAGTGGACAGGGGGGCAGCGGGAGCTTTCACAATGAGCAGTCCTTC. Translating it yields CAWSGQGGSGSFHNEQSF. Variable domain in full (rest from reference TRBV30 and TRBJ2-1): SQTIHQWPATLVQPVGSPLSLECTVEGTSNPNLYWYRQAAGRGLQLLFYSVGIGQISSEVPQNLSASRPQDRQFILSSKKLLLSDSGFYLCAWSGQGGSGSFHNEQSFGPGTRLTVL.

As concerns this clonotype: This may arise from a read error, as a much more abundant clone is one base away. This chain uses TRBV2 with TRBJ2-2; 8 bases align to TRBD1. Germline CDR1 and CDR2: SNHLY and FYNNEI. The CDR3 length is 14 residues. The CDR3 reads CTSNRDRTDGELFF. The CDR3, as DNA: TGTACCAGCAACCGGGACAGGACGGACGGGGAGCTGTTTTTT.

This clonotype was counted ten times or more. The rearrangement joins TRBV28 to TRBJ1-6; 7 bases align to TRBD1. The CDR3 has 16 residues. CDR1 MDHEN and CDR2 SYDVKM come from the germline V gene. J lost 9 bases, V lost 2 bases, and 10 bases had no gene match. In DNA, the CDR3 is TGTGCCAGCAGTTTAAAGATGACAGGGCCTGCTTCACCCCTCCACTTT. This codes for CASSLKMTGPASPLHF.

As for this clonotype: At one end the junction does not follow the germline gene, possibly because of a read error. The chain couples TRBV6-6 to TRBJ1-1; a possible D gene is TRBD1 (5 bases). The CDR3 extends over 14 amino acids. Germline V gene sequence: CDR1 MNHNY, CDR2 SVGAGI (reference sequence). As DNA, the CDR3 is TGTGCCAGCAGTCACTCCGGTTTCGGACGGGGCGCTTTCTTT. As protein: CASSHSGFGRGAFF.

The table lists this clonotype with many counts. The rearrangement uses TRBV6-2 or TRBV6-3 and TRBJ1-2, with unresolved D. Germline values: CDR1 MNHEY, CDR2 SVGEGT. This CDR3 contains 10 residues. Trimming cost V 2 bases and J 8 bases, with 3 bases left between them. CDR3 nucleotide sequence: TGTGCCAGCAGTTACGGAGGCTACACCTTC. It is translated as CASSYGGYTF.

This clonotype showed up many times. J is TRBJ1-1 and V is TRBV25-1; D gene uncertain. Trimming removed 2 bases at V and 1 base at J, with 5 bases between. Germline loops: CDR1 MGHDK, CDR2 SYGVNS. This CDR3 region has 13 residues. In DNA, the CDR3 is TGTGCCAGCAGTGAAGGCAGGAACACTGAAGCTTTCTTT. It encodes CASSEGRNTEAFF.

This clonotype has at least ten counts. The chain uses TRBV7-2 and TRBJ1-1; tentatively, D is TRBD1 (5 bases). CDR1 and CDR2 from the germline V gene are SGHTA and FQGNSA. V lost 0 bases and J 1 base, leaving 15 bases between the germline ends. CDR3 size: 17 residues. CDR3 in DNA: TGTGCCAGCAGCTTAGCGCCATTCGGGGGAGGGAACACTGAAGCTTTCTTT. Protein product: CASSLAPFGGGNTEAFF.

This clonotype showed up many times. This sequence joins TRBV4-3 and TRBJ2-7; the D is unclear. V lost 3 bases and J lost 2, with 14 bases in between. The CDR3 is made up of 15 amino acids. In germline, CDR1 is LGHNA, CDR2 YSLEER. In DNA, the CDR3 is TGCGCCAGCAGCCAGTCCCAGCAAAGTCCCTACGAGCAGTACTTC. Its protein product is CASSQSQQSPYEQYF.

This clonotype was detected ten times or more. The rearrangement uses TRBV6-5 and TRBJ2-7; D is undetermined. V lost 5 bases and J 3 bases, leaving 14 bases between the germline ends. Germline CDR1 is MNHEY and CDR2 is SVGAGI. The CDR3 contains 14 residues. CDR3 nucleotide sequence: TGTGCCAGCAGTCACGGGCCTCAAATCTACGAGCAGTACTTC. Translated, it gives CASSHGPQIYEQYF.